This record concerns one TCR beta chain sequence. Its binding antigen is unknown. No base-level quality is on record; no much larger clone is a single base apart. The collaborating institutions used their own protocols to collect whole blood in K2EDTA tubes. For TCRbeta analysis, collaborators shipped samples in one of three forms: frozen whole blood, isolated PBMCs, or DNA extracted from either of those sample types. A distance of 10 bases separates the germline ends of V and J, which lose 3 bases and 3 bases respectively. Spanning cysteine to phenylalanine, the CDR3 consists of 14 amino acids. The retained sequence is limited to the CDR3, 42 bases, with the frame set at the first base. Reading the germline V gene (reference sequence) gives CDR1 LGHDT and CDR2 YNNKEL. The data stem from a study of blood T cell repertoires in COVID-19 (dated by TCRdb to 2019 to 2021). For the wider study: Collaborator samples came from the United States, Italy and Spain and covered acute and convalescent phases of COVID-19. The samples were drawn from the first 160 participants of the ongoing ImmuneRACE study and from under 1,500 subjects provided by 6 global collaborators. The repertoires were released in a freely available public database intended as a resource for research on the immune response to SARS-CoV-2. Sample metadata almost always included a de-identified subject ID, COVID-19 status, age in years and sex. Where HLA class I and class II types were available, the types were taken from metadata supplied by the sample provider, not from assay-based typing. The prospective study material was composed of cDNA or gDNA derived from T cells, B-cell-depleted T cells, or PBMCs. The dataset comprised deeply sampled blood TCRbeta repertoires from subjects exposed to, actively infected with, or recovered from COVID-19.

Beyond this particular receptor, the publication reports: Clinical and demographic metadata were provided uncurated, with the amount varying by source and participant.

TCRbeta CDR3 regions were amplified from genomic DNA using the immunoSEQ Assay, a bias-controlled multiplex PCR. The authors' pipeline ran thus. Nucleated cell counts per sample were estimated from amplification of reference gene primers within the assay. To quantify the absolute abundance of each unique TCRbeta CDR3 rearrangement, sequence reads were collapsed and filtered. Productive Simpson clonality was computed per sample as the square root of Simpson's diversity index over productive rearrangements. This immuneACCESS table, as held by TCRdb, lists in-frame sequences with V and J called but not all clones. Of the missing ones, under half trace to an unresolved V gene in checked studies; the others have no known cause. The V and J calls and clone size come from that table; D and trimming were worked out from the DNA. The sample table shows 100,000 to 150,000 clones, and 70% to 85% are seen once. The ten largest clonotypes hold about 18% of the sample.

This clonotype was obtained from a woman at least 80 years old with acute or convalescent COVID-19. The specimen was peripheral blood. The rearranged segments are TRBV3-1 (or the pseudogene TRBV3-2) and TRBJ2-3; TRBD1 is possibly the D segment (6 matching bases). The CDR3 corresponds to CASSQGHPTDTQYF. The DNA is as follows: TGTGCCAGCAGCCAGGGACACCCGACAGATACGCAGTATTTT.